This TCR beta chain is drawn from a study of CD8+ T cells in alopecia areata. Study-level findings and limits: Lesional scalp displayed greater clonality than normal scalp, most notably in alopecia totalis/universalis. The study found TCR sharing across patients less clear than in mice, possibly for HLA reasons. Scalp sequencing also captures normal skin's resident alphabeta T cells.

RNA extraction and reverse transcription yielded cDNA as sequencing template. Data came from immunoSEQ multiplex PCR; TCRdb stores just in-frame clones and leaves some out. The sample includes roughly 200,000 clones, around 50% seen only once; the top ten take approximately 4.9%. This clone has more than one count but fewer than ten. Its target is unknown. V was trimmed by 0 bases and J by 4 bases, leaving 10 bases between them. In germline, CDR1 is SGHTA, CDR2 FQGNSA. The CDR3 runs 14 residues. Cell sorting on a FACSAria was used to separate CD4+ and CD8+ T cells from the PBMCs. This TCR was recovered from a human donor in good health. The sequenced material came from CD8+ T cells sorted from blood. The gene calls are TRBV7-2 and TRBJ2-7; D is unclear. CDR3 sequence (DNA): TGTGCCAGCAGCTTAGCAGGTCGTGCTTACGAGCAGTACTTC. It is translated as CASSLAGRAYEQYF.